The following is a T cell receptor beta chain sequence with its context. Its antigen has not been determined. This specimen comes from a study of cytomegalovirus exposure and HLA in healthy donors listed by TCRdb under 2017. A note on the overall study: An earlier analysis of approximately 590 of the donors reported approximately 290 Gb of sequence data and 117 million unique TCR beta sequences from about 200 million T cells. An early release that covered about 600 HLA-typed donors contained approximately 300 gigabases of sequencing data and tens of millions of unique TCR sequences. Among the approximately 400 genotyped donors, more than 70% belonged to the genetic ancestry cluster associated with self-reported Caucasian donors. The study was designed to test whether signatures of past pathogen exposure could be identified by cataloging public T cell receptors. Using immunosequencing, the study profiled T cell repertoires from some 670 subjects and related those repertoires to cytomegalovirus serostatus. Besides the first cohort of more than 650 subjects, a separate validation cohort made up of over a hundred different subjects was used. To predict cytomegalovirus infection status, the study brought together high-throughput TCR immunosequencing, statistical association of individual TCRs with disease status, and machine learning. In a later analysis, previously published TCR beta repertoires from 666 donors were re-analyzed and high-resolution HLA genotyping was added so that TCR occurrence patterns could be studied. The later analysis used no new phenotypic data to find candidate immune exposures, relying instead on TCR beta sequences and their occurrence across donors. In an earlier analysis of a few hundred of the donors, high-throughput TCR beta sequencing was used to judge whether each TCR beta V gene segment behaved as functional or pseudogenic. Donor age, sex, ethnicity and CMV serostatus were compiled together with the repertoire data. A later genetic analysis used genome-wide SNP genotypes for about three fifths of the 666 donors, treating that subset as a discovery cohort. Every repertoire in the discovery cohort had been generated on one and the same sequencing platform. HLA typing covered class I and class II loci at four-digit resolution. Typing coverage varied by locus: roughly 629-640 donors for A, B, C, DRB1 and DQB1; more than 500 for DQA1; approximately 610 for DPA1; approximately 450 for DPB1. Roughly 5 DR-DQ haplotypes were handled as single units for association and clustering because linkage in the cohort was strong. On average, roughly 240,000 unique TCR beta nucleotide sequences were sequenced per donor among about 400 genotyped donors of the cohort, with roughly 20% of those sequences being non-productive.

Looking up the germline V gene yields CDR1 MNHEY and CDR2 SVGAGI. Trimming removed 6 bases from V and 6 bases from J, leaving 12 bases between the germline ends. Taken from cysteine to phenylalanine, the CDR3 has 13 residues. Here the CDR3 DNA is all that survives: 39 bases in frame from base 1. What the research found in general, with its limitations: According to a later analysis, TCR association rates differed among HLA loci, with DRB1 alleles showing the most associated TCRs and HLA-C alleles showing the fewest. A later genetic analysis associated a missense DCLRE1C variant with V-gene and J-gene trimming of TCR beta chains, and an independent cohort replicated the association. The study gave a list of over 150 TCR beta chains associated with cytomegalovirus. When HLA alleles, especially DR and DQ, strongly co-occurred, TCR associations were difficult to assign to individual alleles. The sequencing pipeline was judged likely to have produced a cluster of highly shared sequence variants as a technical artifact. The 87-base-pair reads could not distinguish some IMGT-functional V segments, including TRBV6-2 and TRBV6-3, so those segments were excluded. Linkage disequilibrium might explain the correlated functional status among segregating V segments, but an unknown experimental factor could not be excluded. CMV serostatus was the only immune exposure information available for the cohort. In a later analysis, HLA-associated TCR beta chains were found to be more clonally expanded and to have lower generation probabilities than equally common non-associated chains. Specific HLA alleles were associated with 15,000 to 20,000 TCR beta sequences at a false discovery rate of 0.05 in a later analysis. Because counts were too low, seventeen rarely observed V segments, including chromosome 9 orphons, were excluded from the earlier analysis of around 640 of the donors. The classifier was reported to diagnose cytomegalovirus status with high specificity and sensitivity in both the original cohort and the validation cohort. Most TCR sequences were seen in very few donors, while some public TCRs were found in many individuals. A further reported finding was that TCR beta sequences accurately predicted the HLA-A and HLA-B alleles for most subjects in the first cohort. Three of the identified cytomegalovirus-associated TCR beta chains were confirmed in vitro to be specific for cytomegalovirus antigens. HLA typing was unavailable for some donors at each locus, so association tests used only the typed subset. This cohort had only TCR beta chains sequenced, and the lack of alpha or paired-chain data limited which features could be detected. Compared with the roughly 700-donor mean, donors in an Asian-associated ancestry cluster had fewer N-insertions in productive TCRs, according to a later genetic analysis. In an earlier analysis of around 600 of the donors, most TCR beta V segments appeared in productive rearrangements about 87% or about 30% of the time, broadly matching IMGT annotations. Most CMV-associated TCR beta chains appeared to be HLA-restricted in a later analysis, and the HLA associations seemed to be driven largely by CMV exposure. Presence/absence analyses assumed roughly uniform sequencing depth across donors, an assumption that may not hold. In a later analysis, several top co-occurrence clusters were reported to appear linked to parvovirus B19, influenza, CMV and Epstein-Barr virus. The authors suggested that the approach could potentially be extended to other disease states and immunological phenotypes.

The cohort was made up of hundreds of healthy bone marrow donors. At the time of sampling, all cohort members were nominally healthy, though unrecorded immune exposures were likely present. The donor tested CMV seronegative, placing the donor among the 350 or so seronegative members of the cohort. Every donor gave a peripheral blood sample, and the peripheral blood mononuclear cells from that sample were used for TCR beta sequencing. The Qiagen DNeasy Blood Extraction Kit was used to extract genomic DNA from the blood cell samples. Library preparation used the immunoSEQ multiplex PCR assay. For the multiplex PCR, a mixture combining 60 forward primers for TCR Vbeta segments and 13 reverse primers for TCR Jbeta segments was used. Amplification of the CDR3 region of rearranged TCR beta genes was performed with a multiplex PCR assay on genomic DNA. Amplified TCR beta libraries were sequenced as 87-base-pair reads on the Illumina HiSeq System. In the original analysis: In a later analysis, approximately 74 million unique TCR beta chains were counted across the 500 to 700 repertoires, and around 10 million of these chains were shared by at least two donors. A nearest-neighbor algorithm error-corrected the raw reads and collapsed the reads into unique sequences, merging closely related sequences to remove PCR and sequencing errors. To assign V, D and J gene segments, CDR3 sequences were aligned to IMGT reference sequences. For a sequence to be retained, a match of at least six nucleotides was required to both a V gene segment and a J gene segment. A rearrangement was called productive if the CDR3 had no stop codons and remained in frame with V and J, and every other rearrangement was called non-productive. Following IMGT convention, CDR3 was defined as the stretch from the second conserved V-encoded cysteine to the conserved J-encoded phenylalanine. The earlier analysis of more than 450 of the donors excluded sequences that lacked an unambiguous match to a single V gene segment. In an earlier analysis of around 600 of the donors, V segments were called functional above 56.7% productive rearrangements and were called segregating when the between-donor standard deviation exceeded 5%. To diagnose cytomegalovirus status from the catalog of TCR beta chain sequences, a statistical classification framework was built. A later analysis assigned V and J genes by comparing TCR nucleotide sequences with IMGT/GENE-DB human TR gene sequences. Using the TCRdist pipeline, a later analysis assigned CDR3 sequences along with most-parsimonious VDJ recombination scenarios. In a later analysis, each TCR beta chain was defined by its CDR3 amino acid sequence together with its V-gene family, and reads lacking a unique V-gene family were excluded. In a later analysis, 500 to 700 highly shared, low-generation-probability nucleotide sequences were removed to address suspected cross-contamination and a sequencing artifact. For each public chain, a later analysis derived a clonal expansion index from normalized ranks of inferred template counts within each repertoire. In a later analysis, generation probabilities were computed using a VDJ recombination model fitted to out-of-frame rearrangements, and the results were checked against IGoR. In a later analysis, TCR-TCR, TCR-HLA and TCR-CMV co-occurrence was scored with hypergeometric tests, and a repertoire-size bias correction was applied to TCR pairs. A later analysis estimated false discovery rates by permuting HLA or CMV assignments 20 times. In a later analysis, co-occurring TCRs were grouped using DBSCAN, with TCRdist sequence similarity added in when clustering inside HLA-allele-positive subsets. Co-occurrence clustering excluded repertoires with fewer than 30,000 or more than 120,000 public chains, plus five with anomalous nucleotide sharing. The table comes from immuneACCESS by way of TCRdb, which keeps in-frame sequences with V and J called. Part of the clones is missing from these tables; in studies checked, under half for an unresolved V gene and the rest for unknown reasons. That table supplies the V and J calls and clone size; D and trimming were determined from the DNA. The sample's own table lists about 150,000 clones. 1.5% to 2% of the sample is held by the ten biggest clonotypes.

The sample taken for sequencing was PBMCs. The sequence joins TRBV6-5 to TRBJ2-1, and the D gene may be TRBD1, 6 bases matching. This sequence originates from a woman aged 50 to 60 in good health and CMV-seronegative. The CDR3 loop reads CASSLQGRNEQFF. The DNA reads as follows: TGTGCCAGCAGCTTACAGGGACGCAATGAGCAGTTCTTC.